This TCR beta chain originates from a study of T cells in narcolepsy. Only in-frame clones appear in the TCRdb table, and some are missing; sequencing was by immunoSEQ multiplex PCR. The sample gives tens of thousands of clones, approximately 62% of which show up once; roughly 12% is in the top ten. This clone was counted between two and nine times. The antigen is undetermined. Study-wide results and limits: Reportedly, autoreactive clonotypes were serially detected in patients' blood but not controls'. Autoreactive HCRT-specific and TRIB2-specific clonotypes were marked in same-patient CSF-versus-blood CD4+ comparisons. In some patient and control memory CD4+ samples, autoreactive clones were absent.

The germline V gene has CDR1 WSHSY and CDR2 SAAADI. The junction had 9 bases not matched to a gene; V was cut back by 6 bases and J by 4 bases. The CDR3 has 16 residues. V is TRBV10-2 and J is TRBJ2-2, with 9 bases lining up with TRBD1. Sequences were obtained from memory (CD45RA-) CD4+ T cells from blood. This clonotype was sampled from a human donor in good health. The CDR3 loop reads CASRKEQGASTGELFF. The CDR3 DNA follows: TGCGCCAGCAGGAAGGAACAGGGGGCGTCCACCGGGGAGCTGTTTTTT.